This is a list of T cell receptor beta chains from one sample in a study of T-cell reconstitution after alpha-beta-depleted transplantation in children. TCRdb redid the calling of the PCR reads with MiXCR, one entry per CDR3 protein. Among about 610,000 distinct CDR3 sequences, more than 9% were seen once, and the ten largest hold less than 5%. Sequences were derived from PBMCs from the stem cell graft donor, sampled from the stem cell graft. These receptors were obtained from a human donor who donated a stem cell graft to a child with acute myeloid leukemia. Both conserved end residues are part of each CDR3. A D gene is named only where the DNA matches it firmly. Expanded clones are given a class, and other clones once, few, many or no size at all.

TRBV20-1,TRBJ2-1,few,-,CSAKQRQVPNNEQFF,TGCAGTGCCAAACAACGACAGGTTCCTAACAATGAGCAGTTCTTC
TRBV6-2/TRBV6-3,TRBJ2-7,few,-,CASSSPNGYEQYF,TGTGCCAGCAGTTCGCCCAACGGCTACGAGCAGTACTTC
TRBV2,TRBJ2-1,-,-,CASSAPRLDEQFF,TGTGCCAGCAGTGCACCCCGATTAGATGAGCAGTTCTTC
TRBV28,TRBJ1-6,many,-,CASSLEGDRTDNSPLHF,TGTGCCAGCAGTTTGGAGGGCGACAGGACTGACAATTCACCCCTCCACTTT
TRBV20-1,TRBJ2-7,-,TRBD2,CSARGGGGAYEQYF,TGCAGTGCTAGAGGTGGCGGGGGGGCCTACGAGCAGTACTTC
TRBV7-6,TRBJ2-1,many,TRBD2,CASSSLAGVNNEQFF,TGTGCCAGCAGCTCATTAGCGGGAGTTAACAATGAGCAGTTCTTC
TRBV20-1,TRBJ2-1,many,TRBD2,CSARDRAGAGYNEQFF,TGCAGTGCTAGAGATCGGGCGGGAGCGGGGTACAATGAGCAGTTCTTC
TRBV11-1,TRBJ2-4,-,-,CASSPLLGPSLAKNIQYF,TGTGCCAGCAGCCCCCTCCTAGGGCCGAGCCTAGCCAAAAACATTCAGTACTTC
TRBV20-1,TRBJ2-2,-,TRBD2,CSAREPSGYTGELFF,TGCAGTGCTAGAGAACCTAGCGGGTACACCGGGGAGCTGTTTTTT
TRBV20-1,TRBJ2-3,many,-,CSARDRGRGTDTQYF,TGCAGTGCTAGAGATAGGGGAAGGGGCACAGATACGCAGTATTTT
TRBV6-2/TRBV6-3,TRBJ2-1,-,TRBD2,CASSLISGSYYNEQFF,TGTGCCAGCAGCCTCATTAGCGGGAGTTATTACAATGAGCAGTTCTTC
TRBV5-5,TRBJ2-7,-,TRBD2,CASSGLALEQYF,TGTGCCAGCAGCGGACTAGCGCTTGAGCAGTACTTC
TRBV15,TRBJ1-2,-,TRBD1,CATSPDRGPSGYTF,TGTGCCACCAGTCCGGACAGGGGGCCGTCTGGCTACACCTTC
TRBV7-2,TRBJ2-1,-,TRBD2,CASSLTLAGGSSSYNEQFF,TGTGCCAGCAGCTTAACACTAGCGGGAGGCTCCAGCTCCTACAATGAGCAGTTCTTC
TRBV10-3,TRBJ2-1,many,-,CAISEGFGGAYNEQFF,TGTGCCATCAGTGAAGGGTTCGGCGGGGCCTACAATGAGCAGTTCTTC
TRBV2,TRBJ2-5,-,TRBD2,CASSERRLAGETQYF,TGTGCCAGCAGTGAACGGAGACTAGCGGGCGAGACCCAGTACTTC
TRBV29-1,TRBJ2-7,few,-,CSVVRDGYEQYF,TGCAGCGTTGTGCGGGACGGATACGAGCAGTACTTC
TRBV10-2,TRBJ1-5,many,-,CASSERVGTINQPQHF,TGCGCCAGCAGTGAGCGGGTGGGGACTATCAATCAGCCCCAGCATTTT
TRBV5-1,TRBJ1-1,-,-,CASSLVGGDTEAFF,TGCGCCAGCAGCTTGGTAGGGGGGGACACTGAAGCTTTCTTT
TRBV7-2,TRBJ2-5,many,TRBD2,CASSLVGTSGNQETQYF,TGTGCCAGCAGCTTAGTAGGGACTAGCGGGAACCAAGAGACCCAGTACTTC
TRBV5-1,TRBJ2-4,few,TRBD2,CASSLVPSGSPKNIQYF,TGCGCCAGCAGCTTGGTACCTAGCGGGAGTCCCAAAAACATTCAGTACTTC
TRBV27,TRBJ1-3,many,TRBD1,CASSSGQRAGNTIYF,TGTGCCAGCAGTTCGGGACAGAGAGCTGGAAACACCATATATTTT
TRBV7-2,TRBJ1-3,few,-,CASSPKGNTIYF,TGTGCCAGCAGCCCGAAGGGAAACACCATATATTTT
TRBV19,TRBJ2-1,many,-,CASRDFYNEQFF,TGTGCCAGCCGGGACTTCTACAATGAGCAGTTCTTC
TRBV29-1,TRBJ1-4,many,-,CSVAGQTTNEKLFF,TGCAGCGTAGCAGGACAGACAACTAATGAAAAACTGTTTTTT
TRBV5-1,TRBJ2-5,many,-,CASSRGYQETQYF,TGTGCCAGCAGCCGGGGATACCAAGAGACCCAGTACTTC
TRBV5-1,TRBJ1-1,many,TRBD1,CASTLRTGSTEAFF,TGCGCCAGCACCCTACGGACAGGGAGCACTGAAGCTTTCTTT
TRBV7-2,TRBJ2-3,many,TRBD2,CASSLVMAGVQYF,TGTGCCAGCAGCTTAGTGATGGCGGGAGTCCAGTATTTT
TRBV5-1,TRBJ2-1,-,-,CASSLERAGPGNEQFF,TGCGCCAGCAGCTTGGAAAGGGCAGGGCCTGGCAATGAGCAGTTCTTC
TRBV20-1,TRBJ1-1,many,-,CSALGHLETEAFF,TGCAGTGCTTTAGGACACCTGGAGACTGAAGCTTTCTTT
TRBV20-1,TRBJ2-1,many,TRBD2,CSASPREGPNEQFF,TGCAGTGCTAGCCCACGGGAGGGCCCAAATGAGCAGTTCTTC
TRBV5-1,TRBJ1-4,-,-,CASRAAGLDEKLFF,TGCGCCAGCAGGGCGGCAGGGTTGGACGAAAAACTGTTTTTT
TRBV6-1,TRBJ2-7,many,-,CASSKYRDSYEQYF,TGTGCCAGCAGTAAATACAGGGACTCCTACGAGCAGTACTTC
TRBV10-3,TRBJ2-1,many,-,CAISAKGDNEQFF,TGTGCCATCAGTGCCAAGGGGGACAATGAGCAGTTCTTC
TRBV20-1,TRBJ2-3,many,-,CSARVRGRDTDTQYF,TGCAGTGCTAGAGTAAGGGGTCGGGACACAGATACGCAGTATTTT
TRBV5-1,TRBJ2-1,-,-,CASSLGSTQYNEQFF,TGCGCCAGCAGCTTGGGTAGCACACAATACAATGAGCAGTTCTTC
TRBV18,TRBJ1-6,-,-,CASSPPGGQENSPLHF,TGTGCCAGCTCACCACCGGGCGGGCAGGAGAATTCACCCCTCCACTTT
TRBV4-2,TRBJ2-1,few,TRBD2,CASSQETGGTEQFF,TGTGCCAGCAGCCAAGAGACGGGAGGGACTGAGCAGTTCTTC
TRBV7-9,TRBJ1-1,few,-,CASSFLKRSMNTEAFF,TGTGCCAGCAGCTTTCTTAAGAGATCTATGAACACTGAAGCTTTCTTT
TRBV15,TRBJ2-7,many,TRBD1,CATSTTRGQKIYEQYF,TGTGCCACCAGCACTACTCGGGGACAGAAGATCTACGAGCAGTACTTC
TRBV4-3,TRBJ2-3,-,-,CASSRDLGVYTQYF,TGCGCCAGCAGCCGGGATCTCGGGGTTTATACGCAGTATTTT
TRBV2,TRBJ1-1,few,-,CASSEGRVGMNTEAFF,TGTGCCAGCAGTGAGGGCAGGGTAGGAATGAACACTGAAGCTTTCTTT
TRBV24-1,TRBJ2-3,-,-,CATHGTSTDTQYF,TGTGCCACCCACGGGACCTCCACAGATACGCAGTATTTT
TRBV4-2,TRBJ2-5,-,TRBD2,CASSPRAGDETQYF,TGTGCCAGCAGCCCCAGGGCGGGAGATGAGACCCAGTACTTC
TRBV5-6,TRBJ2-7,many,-,CASSPAPTDYEQYF,TGTGCCAGCAGCCCCGCCCCTACCGACTACGAGCAGTACTTC
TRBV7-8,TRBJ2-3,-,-,CASVAASTDTQYF,TGTGCCAGCGTTGCCGCTAGCACAGATACGCAGTATTTT
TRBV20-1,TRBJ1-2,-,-,CSALIPRGVLYGYTF,TGCAGTGCCCTGATCCCACGAGGGGTCCTCTATGGCTACACCTTC
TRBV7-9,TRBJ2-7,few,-,CASSFVASPYEQYF,TGTGCCAGCAGCTTTGTAGCGTCCCCCTACGAGCAGTACTTC
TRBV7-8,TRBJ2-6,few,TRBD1,CASSLAGQGSNVLTF,TGTGCCAGCAGCTTAGCGGGACAGGGGTCCAACGTCCTGACTTTC
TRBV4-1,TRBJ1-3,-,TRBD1,CASSQEGQVSGNTIYF,TGCGCCAGCAGCCAAGAAGGACAGGTCTCTGGAAACACCATATATTTT
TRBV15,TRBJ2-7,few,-,CATSRGPLALHEQYF,TGTGCCACCAGCAGAGGACCCCTCGCCCTCCACGAGCAGTACTTC
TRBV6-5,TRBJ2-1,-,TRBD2,CASSYRTSGRYDEQFF,TGTGCCAGCAGTTACCGGACTAGCGGGAGGTACGATGAGCAGTTCTTC
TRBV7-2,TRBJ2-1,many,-,CASSFSRDNEQFF,TGTGCCAGCAGCTTTAGTAGGGACAATGAGCAGTTCTTC
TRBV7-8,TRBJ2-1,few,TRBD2,CASSFASGRNGEQFF,TGTGCCAGCAGCTTTGCTAGCGGGAGAAACGGTGAGCAGTTCTTC